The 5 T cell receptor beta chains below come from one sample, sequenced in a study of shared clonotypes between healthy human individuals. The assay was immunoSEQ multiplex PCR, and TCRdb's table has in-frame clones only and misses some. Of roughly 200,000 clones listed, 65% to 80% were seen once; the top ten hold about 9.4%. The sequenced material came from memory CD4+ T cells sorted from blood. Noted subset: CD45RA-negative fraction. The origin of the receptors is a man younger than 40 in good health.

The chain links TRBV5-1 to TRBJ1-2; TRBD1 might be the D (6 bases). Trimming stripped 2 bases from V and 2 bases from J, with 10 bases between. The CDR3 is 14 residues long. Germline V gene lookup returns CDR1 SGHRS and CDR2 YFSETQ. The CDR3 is CASSLTTGNYGYTF. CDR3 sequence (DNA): TGCGCCAGCAGCTTAACGACAGGAAACTATGGCTACACCTTC.

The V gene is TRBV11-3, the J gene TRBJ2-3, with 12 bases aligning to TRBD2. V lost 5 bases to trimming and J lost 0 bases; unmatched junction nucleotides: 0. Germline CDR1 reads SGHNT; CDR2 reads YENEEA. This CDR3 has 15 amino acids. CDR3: CASSTSGGSTDTQYF. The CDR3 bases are TGTGCCAGCAGCACTAGCGGGGGGAGCACAGATACGCAGTATTTT.

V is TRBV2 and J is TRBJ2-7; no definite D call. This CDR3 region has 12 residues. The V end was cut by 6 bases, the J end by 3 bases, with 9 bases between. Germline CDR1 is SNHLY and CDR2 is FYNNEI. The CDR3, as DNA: TGTGCCAGCAGGAAGACTGACTACGAGCAGTACTTC. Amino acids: CASRKTDYEQYF.

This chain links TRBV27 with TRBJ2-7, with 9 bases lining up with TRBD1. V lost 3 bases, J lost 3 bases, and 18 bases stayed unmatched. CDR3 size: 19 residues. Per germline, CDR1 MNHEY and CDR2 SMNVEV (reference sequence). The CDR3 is CASSFSGGTGLFYGYEQYF. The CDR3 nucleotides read TGTGCCAGCAGTTTTAGTGGGGGGACAGGGTTGTTTTACGGCTACGAGCAGTACTTC.

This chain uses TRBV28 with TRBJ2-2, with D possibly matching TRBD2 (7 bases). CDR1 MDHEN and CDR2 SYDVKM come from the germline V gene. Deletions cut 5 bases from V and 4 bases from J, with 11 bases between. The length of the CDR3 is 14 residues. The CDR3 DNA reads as TGTGCCAGCAGTACGGGGGGCAGCACCGGGGAGCTGTTTTTT. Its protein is CASSTGGSTGELFF.